This paragraph reports one TCR beta chain. TCRdb's table, derived via immunoSEQ multiplex PCR, lists solely in-frame clones and lacks some. The sample lists about 130,000 clones, 75% to 85% seen once, with 13% in the top ten. This sample is part of a study of cytotoxic CD8 clonotypes in ibrutinib-treated CLL. Study background: Following a median about twelve months of treatment, with a range of 6 to 36, response samples were taken.

This CDR3 is 21 amino acids long. The germline V gene encodes CDR1 MGHRA and CDR2 YSYEKL. V gave up 5 bases and J gave up 5 bases, with 34 bases separating them. The sequencing here drew on PBMCs, taken after 12 months of ibrutinib treatment. The chain links TRBV4-1 to TRBJ2-1; tentative D call: TRBD2 (6 bases). The receptor comes from a human donor with chronic lymphocytic leukemia. The CDR3 loop is CASSEAQGPAGLMNRHNEQFF. The CDR3 DNA is TGCGCCAGCAGCGAAGCCCAAGGTCCCGCGGGACTTATGAACAGGCACAATGAGCAGTTCTTC.